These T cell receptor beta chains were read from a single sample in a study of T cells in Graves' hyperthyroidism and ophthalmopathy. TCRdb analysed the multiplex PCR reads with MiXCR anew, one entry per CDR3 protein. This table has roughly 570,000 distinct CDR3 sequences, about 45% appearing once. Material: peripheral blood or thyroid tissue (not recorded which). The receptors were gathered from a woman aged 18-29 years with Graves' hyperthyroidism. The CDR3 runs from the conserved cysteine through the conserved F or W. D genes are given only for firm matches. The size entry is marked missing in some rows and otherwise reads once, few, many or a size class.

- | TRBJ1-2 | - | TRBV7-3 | CASSLVGGAYGYTF | TGTGCCAGCAGCTTAGTCGGGGGTGCCTATGGCTACACCTTC
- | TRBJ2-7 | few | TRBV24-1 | CASSEGFGYEQYF | TGTGCTAGTTCGGAGGGTTTCGGCTACGAGCAGTACTTC
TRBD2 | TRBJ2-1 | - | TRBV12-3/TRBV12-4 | CASSLLTSSEQFF | TGTGCCAGCAGTTTATTGACTAGCAGTGAGCAGTTCTTC
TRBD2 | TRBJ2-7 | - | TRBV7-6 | CASSDLTSGSHEQYF | TGTGCCAGCAGTGATCTGACTAGCGGGAGCCACGAGCAGTACTTC
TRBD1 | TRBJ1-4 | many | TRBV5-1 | CASSFRQGSNEKLFF | TGCGCCAGCAGCTTTAGACAGGGTAGTAATGAAAAACTGTTTTTT
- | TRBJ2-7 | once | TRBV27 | CASRIRGGYEQYF | TGTGCCAGCAGAATAAGAGGGGGTTACGAGCAGTACTTC
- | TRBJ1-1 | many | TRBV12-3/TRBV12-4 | CASSFLLDEAFF | TGTGCCAGCAGTTTCCTCCTGGATGAAGCTTTCTTT
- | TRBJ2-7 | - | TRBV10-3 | CAMYRCASSPGYEQYF | -
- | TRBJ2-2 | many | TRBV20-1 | CSARAGKFTGELFF | TGCAGTGCTAGAGCGGGGAAGTTCACCGGGGAGCTGTTTTTT
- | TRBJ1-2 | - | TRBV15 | CATSGGRTANYGYTF | TGTGCCACCAGCGGTGGAAGGACAGCTAACTATGGCTACACCTTC
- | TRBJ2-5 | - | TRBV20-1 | CSARDWAKNQPQYF | TGCAGTGCTAGAGATTGGGCGAAAAATCAGCCCCAGTACTTC
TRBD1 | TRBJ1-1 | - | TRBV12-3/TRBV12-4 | CASSSTPGQGYLSTEAFF | TGTGCCAGCAGTTCCACCCCCGGACAGGGGTACCTGAGCACTGAAGCTTTCTTT
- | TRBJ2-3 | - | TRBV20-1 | CSARHRAESTDTQYF | TGCAGTGCTAGACACAGGGCGGAGAGCACAGATACGCAGTATTTT
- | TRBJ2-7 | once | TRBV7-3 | CASSPYGGASGYEQYF | TGTGCCAGCAGCCCTTATGGGGGGGCTAGCGGATACGAGCAGTACTTC
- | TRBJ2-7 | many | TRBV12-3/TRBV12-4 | CASSLYEQYF | TGTGCCAGCAGCTTGTACGAGCAGTACTTC
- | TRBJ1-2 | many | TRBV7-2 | CASSSIGLSNYGYTF | TGTGCCAGCAGCTCAATTGGATTAAGCAACTATGGCTACACCTTC
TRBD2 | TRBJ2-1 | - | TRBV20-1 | CSARREARRNEQFF | TGCAGTGCTAGGCGGGAGGCCCGCCGCAATGAGCAGTTCTTC
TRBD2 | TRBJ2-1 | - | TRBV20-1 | CSAEKGLPHNEQFF | TGCAGTGCTGAAAAGGGACTACCACACAATGAGCAGTTCTTC
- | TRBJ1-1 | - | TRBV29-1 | CSVGSPNTEAFF | TGCAGCGTTGGGTCACCGAACACTGAAGCTTTCTTT
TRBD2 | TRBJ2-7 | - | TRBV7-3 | CASSAGTSATYEQYF | TGTGCCAGCAGCGCCGGGACTAGCGCAACCTACGAGCAGTACTTC
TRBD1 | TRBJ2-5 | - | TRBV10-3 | CAISVDREDQYF | TGTGCCATCAGTGTGGACAGGGAGGACCAGTACTTC
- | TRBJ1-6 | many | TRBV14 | CASSQGRDSPLHF | TGTGCCAGCAGCCAAGGGCGGGATTCACCCCTCCACTTT
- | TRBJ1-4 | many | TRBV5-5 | CASSFPANTVFF | TGTGCCAGCAGCTTTCCCGCGAACACTGTATTTTTT
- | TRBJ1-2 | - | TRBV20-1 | CSAPRTPNYGYTF | TGCAGTGCCCCCAGGACGCCAAACTATGGCTACACCTTC
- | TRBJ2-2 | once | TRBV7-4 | CASSLVRGNTGELFF | TGTGCCAGCAGCTTGGTCAGAGGGAACACCGGGGAGCTGTTTTTT
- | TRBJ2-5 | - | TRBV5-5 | CASSRRAGAQETQYF | TGTGCCAGCTCCCGGCGGGCGGGGGCGCAAGAGACCCAGTACTTC
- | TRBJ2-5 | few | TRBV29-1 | CSVEPGRETQYF | TGCAGCGTTGAACCCGGTCGGGAGACCCAGTACTTC
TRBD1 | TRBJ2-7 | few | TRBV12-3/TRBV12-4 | CASSRRTGNEQYF | TGTGCCAGCAGTCGACGGACAGGGAACGAGCAGTACTTC
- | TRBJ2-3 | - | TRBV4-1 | CASSPSPQADTQYF | TGTGCCAGCAGCCCCTCACCCCAGGCAGATACGCAGTATTTT
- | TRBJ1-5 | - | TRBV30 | CAWSWGGGNQPQHF | TGTGCCTGGAGTTGGGGGGGCGGCAATCAGCCCCAGCATTTT
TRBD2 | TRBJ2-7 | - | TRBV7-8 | CAWSGASGRPSAYEQYF | TGTGCCTGGAGTGGGGCTAGCGGGAGGCCCTCGGCCTACGAGCAGTACTTC
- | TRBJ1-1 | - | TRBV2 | CASIGTIAFF | TGTGCCAGCATAGGGACGATAGCTTTCTTT
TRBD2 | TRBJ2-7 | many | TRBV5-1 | CASSAGLAAAYEQYF | TGCGCCAGCAGCGCGGGGCTAGCGGCAGCCTACGAGCAGTACTTC
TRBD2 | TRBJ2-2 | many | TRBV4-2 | CASSQDPSGTNTGELFF | TGTGCCAGCAGCCAAGATCCAAGCGGGACGAACACCGGGGAGCTGTTTTTT
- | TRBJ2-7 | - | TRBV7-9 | CASSSIAPSRGSPVEQYF | TGTGCCAGCAGCTCCATCGCCCCTTCTAGAGGGAGTCCCGTTGAGCAGTACTTC
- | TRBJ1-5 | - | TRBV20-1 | CSAPVPSNQPQHF | TGCAGTGCCCCAGTCCCGAGCAATCAGCCCCAGCATTTT